The present T cell receptor (beta chain) was sequenced within a study of cytomegalovirus exposure and HLA in healthy donors (dated by TCRdb to 2016 to 2017). Study-wide context: According to an earlier analysis of 550 to 750 of the donors, 200 million or so T cells yielded some 120 million unique TCR beta sequences and roughly 280 Gb of sequence data. An early release covering roughly 640 HLA-typed donors comprised about 300 gigabases of sequencing data and around 85 million unique TCR sequences. Of the roughly 390 genotyped donors, around 81% fell in the genetic ancestry cluster associated with self-reported Caucasian donors. The study aimed to test whether signatures of past pathogen exposure could be identified by cataloging public T cell receptors. Using immunosequencing, the study profiled T cell repertoires from roughly 650 subjects and related those repertoires to cytomegalovirus serostatus. A separate validation cohort of 100 to 150 different subjects was used in addition to the 666-subject first cohort. The study combined high-throughput TCR immunosequencing, statistical association of individual TCRs with disease status, and machine learning to predict cytomegalovirus infection status. A later analysis re-analyzed previously published TCR beta repertoires from about 730 donors and added high-resolution HLA genotyping to study TCR occurrence patterns. Rather than drawing on any new phenotypic data, the later analysis identified candidate immune exposures from TCR beta sequences and the way those sequences occurred across donors. In an earlier analysis of a few hundred of the donors, high-throughput TCR beta sequencing was used to judge whether each TCR beta V gene segment behaved as functional or pseudogenic. Alongside the repertoire data, information on donor age, sex, ethnicity and CMV serostatus was compiled. A later genetic analysis took genome-wide SNP genotypes for about 60% of the roughly 670 donors and used that subset as a discovery cohort. Every discovery cohort repertoire had been produced on one sequencing platform. HLA typing covered class I and class II loci at four-digit resolution. The number of typed donors differed by locus: about 629-630 for A, B, C, DRB1 and DQB1; approximately 540 for DQA1; some 610 for DPA1; and roughly 470 for DPB1. Four to six DR-DQ haplotypes were handled as single units for association and clustering, since linkage in the cohort was strong. Across roughly 420 genotyped donors of the cohort, an average of approximately 200,000 unique TCR beta nucleotide sequences per donor were sequenced, and 15% to 20% of those sequences were non-productive.

The cohort comprised more than 550 healthy bone marrow donors. All cohort members were sampled while nominally healthy, although unrecorded immune exposures were likely present. The donor was CMV seronegative and belonged to the group of over 350 seronegative cohort members. Every donor gave a peripheral blood sample, and the peripheral blood mononuclear cells from that sample were used for TCR beta sequencing. The Qiagen DNeasy Blood Extraction Kit was used to extract genomic DNA from the blood cell samples. General conclusions and limits of the study: The authors suggested that the approach could potentially be generalized to other disease states and immunological phenotypes. A later analysis found that HLA-associated TCR beta chains were more clonally expanded and had lower generation probabilities than equally common non-associated chains. In both the original and validation cohorts, the classifier was reported to diagnose cytomegalovirus status with high specificity and sensitivity. Presence/absence analyses assumed roughly uniform sequencing depth across donors, an assumption that may not hold. In the study, around 150 TCR beta chains were listed as associated with cytomegalovirus. When HLA alleles, especially DR and DQ, strongly co-occurred, attributing TCR associations to individual alleles was difficult. According to a later analysis, most CMV-associated TCR beta chains appeared to be HLA-restricted, and the HLA associations seemed to be driven largely by CMV exposure. The cohort was sequenced for TCR beta chains only, and without alpha or paired-chain data the features that could be detected were limited. A further reported finding was that TCR beta sequences accurately predicted the HLA-A and HLA-B alleles for most subjects in the first cohort. HLA typing was unavailable for some donors at each locus, so association tests used only the typed subset. Compared with the 666-donor mean, donors in an Asian-associated ancestry cluster had fewer N-insertions in productive TCRs, according to a later genetic analysis. A few of the identified cytomegalovirus-associated TCR beta chains were confirmed in vitro to be specific for cytomegalovirus antigens. A later analysis reported that several top co-occurrence clusters appeared linked to parvovirus B19, influenza, CMV and Epstein-Barr virus. In a later analysis, the rate of TCR association differed among HLA loci, with DRB1 alleles having the most associated TCRs and HLA-C alleles having the fewest. Some IMGT-functional V segments, including TRBV6-2 and TRBV6-3, could not be told apart with the 87-base-pair reads, so those segments were excluded. While some public TCRs were present in many individuals, most TCR sequences turned up only very rarely across donors. The sequencing pipeline was judged likely to have produced a cluster of highly shared sequence variants as a technical artifact. At a false discovery rate of 0.05, a later analysis linked around 17,000 TCR beta sequences to specific HLA alleles. For the cohort, immune exposure information was limited to CMV serostatus. In an earlier analysis of several hundred of the donors, most TCR beta V segments were observed in productive rearrangements about 87% or about 30% of the time, broadly matching IMGT annotations. A later genetic analysis associated a missense DCLRE1C variant with V-gene and J-gene trimming of TCR beta chains, and an independent cohort replicated the association. Because counts were too low, about 18 rarely observed V segments, including chromosome 9 orphons, were excluded from the earlier analysis of a few hundred of the donors. Correlated functional status among segregating V segments might reflect linkage disequilibrium, but an unknown experimental factor could not be ruled out.

To prepare the library, the immunoSEQ multiplex PCR assay was applied. A mixture of 60 forward primers for TCR Vbeta segments and 13 reverse primers for TCR Jbeta segments was used in the multiplex PCR. The CDR3 region of rearranged TCR beta genes was amplified from genomic DNA with a multiplex PCR assay. The amplified TCR beta libraries were sequenced on the Illumina HiSeq System as 87-base-pair reads. Per the source publication's procedure: A later analysis counted about 80 million unique TCR beta chains across the 700 or so repertoires, and some 11 million of these chains were shared by at least two donors. Raw reads were error-corrected and collapsed into unique sequences by a nearest-neighbor algorithm in which closely related sequences were merged to remove PCR and sequencing errors. CDR3 sequences were aligned to IMGT reference sequences to assign V, D and J gene segments. For a sequence to be retained, a match of at least six nucleotides to both a V gene segment and a J gene segment was required. Rearrangements were classified as productive when the CDR3 lacked stop codons and remained in frame with V and J, and all other rearrangements were classified as non-productive. CDR3 was defined according to IMGT convention as the region running from the second conserved V-encoded cysteine to the conserved J-encoded phenylalanine. The earlier analysis of approximately 500 of the donors excluded sequences that lacked an unambiguous match to a single V gene segment. An earlier analysis of approximately 590 of the donors classified V segments as functional when productive rearrangements were above 56.7% and as segregating when the standard deviation between donors was above 5%. A statistical classification framework was developed to diagnose cytomegalovirus status using the catalog of TCR beta chain sequences. In a later analysis, V and J genes were assigned by comparing TCR nucleotide sequences against IMGT/GENE-DB human TR gene sequences. In a later analysis, CDR3 sequences and most-parsimonious VDJ recombination scenarios were assigned using the TCRdist pipeline. A later analysis defined each TCR beta chain by its CDR3 amino acid sequence plus V-gene family, and excluded reads lacking a unique V-gene family. To address suspected cross-contamination and a sequencing artifact, a later analysis removed 550 to 750 highly shared, low-generation-probability nucleotide sequences. In a later analysis, a clonal expansion index for each public chain was calculated from normalized within-repertoire ranks of inferred template counts. Generation probabilities in a later analysis came from a VDJ recombination model fitted to out-of-frame rearrangements, and those results were checked against IGoR. In a later analysis, TCR-TCR, TCR-HLA and TCR-CMV co-occurrence was scored with hypergeometric tests, and a repertoire-size bias correction was applied to TCR pairs. False discovery rates were estimated in a later analysis by permuting HLA or CMV assignments 20 times. In a later analysis, co-occurring TCRs were grouped with DBSCAN, and TCRdist sequence similarity was added when clustering was performed within HLA-allele-positive subsets. Repertoires with fewer than 30,000 or more than 120,000 public chains, plus five repertoires with anomalous nucleotide sharing, were excluded from co-occurrence clustering. TCRdb obtained this table from immuneACCESS and retained in-frame rearrangements with V and J assigned. These tables miss some clones; where compared with another copy, unresolved V genes account for less than half of the shortfall, and the remainder is unexplained. V and J calls and clone size are as listed in that table; D and trimming were resolved from the DNA. This sample has 150,000 to 200,000 clones in its table, and around 75% of those were observed once. In total, the top ten clones hold 1.5% to 2% of the sample.

A word on this clone: What this receptor recognizes is not known. Qualities for individual bases were not recorded, and no much larger clone is one base off.

For CDR1 and CDR2, the germline V gene lists LGHNA and YSLEER. The CDR3 runs 17 residues from the cysteine to the phenylalanine. Left in the record is the CDR3 DNA by itself, 51 bases read in frame from the first base. Trimming accounts for 3 bases at V and 1 base at J, while the number of junction bases matched to no gene is 9. Recombination connected TRBV4-3 to TRBJ1-1; 9 junctional bases match TRBD1. Material: PBMCs. This receptor was taken from a woman in her forties or fifties in good health and CMV-seronegative. The CDR3 reads CASSHYTRTGANTEAFF. At the DNA level, the sequence is TGCGCCAGCAGCCACTATACTCGGACAGGGGCGAACACTGAAGCTTTCTTT.